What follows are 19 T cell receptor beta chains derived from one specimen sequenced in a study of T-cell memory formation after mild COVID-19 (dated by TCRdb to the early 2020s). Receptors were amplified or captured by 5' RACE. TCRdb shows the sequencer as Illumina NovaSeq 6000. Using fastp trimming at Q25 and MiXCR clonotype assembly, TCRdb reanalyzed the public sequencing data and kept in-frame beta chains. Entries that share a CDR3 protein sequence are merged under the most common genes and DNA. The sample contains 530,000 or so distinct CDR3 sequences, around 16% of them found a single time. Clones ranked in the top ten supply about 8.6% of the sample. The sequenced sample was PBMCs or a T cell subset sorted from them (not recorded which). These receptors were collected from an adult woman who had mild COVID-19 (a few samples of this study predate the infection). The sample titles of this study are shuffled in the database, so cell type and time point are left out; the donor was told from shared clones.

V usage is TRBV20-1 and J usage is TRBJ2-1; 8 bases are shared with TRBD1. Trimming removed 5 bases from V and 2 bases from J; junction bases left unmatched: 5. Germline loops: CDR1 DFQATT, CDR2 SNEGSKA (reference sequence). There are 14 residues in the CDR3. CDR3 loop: CSASDRATYNEQFF. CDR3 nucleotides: TGCAGTGCTTCGGACAGGGCGACCTACAATGAGCAGTTCTTC.

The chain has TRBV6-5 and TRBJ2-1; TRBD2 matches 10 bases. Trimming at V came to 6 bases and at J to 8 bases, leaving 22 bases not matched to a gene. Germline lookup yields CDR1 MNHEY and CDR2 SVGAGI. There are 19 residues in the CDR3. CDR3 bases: TGTGCCAGCAGCATCCAGGGAGCGGGAGGGCCTGGGCAATGGTATGAGCAGTTCTTC. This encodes CASSIQGAGGPGQWYEQFF.

CDR3 DNA: TGTGCCAGCAGCTTGGGGCCCAAGAACACCATATATTTT. Translating it yields CASSLGPKNTIYF. The rearrangement joins TRBV7-9 to TRBJ1-3; a weak D match, TRBD1 (5 bases). Trimming took off 3 bases at V and 7 bases at J, with 10 bases between the two ends. This CDR3 spans 13 amino acids. CDR1 and CDR2 (germline): SEHNR, FQNEAQ (reference sequence). The full variable domain, in which reference TRBV7-9 and TRBJ1-3 provide the parts outside the CDR3, is DTGVSQNPRHKITKRGQNVTFRCDPISEHNRLYWYRQTLGQGPEFLTYFQNEAQLEKSRLLSDRFSAERPKGSFSTLEIQRTEQGDSAMYLCASSLGPKNTIYFGEGSWLTVV.

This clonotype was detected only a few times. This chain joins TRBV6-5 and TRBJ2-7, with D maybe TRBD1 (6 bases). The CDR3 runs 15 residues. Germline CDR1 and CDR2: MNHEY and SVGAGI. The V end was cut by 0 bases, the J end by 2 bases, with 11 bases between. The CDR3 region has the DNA TGTGCCAGCAGTTACTCGAGCAACAGGGCCTACGAGCAGTACTTC. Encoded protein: CASSYSSNRAYEQYF.

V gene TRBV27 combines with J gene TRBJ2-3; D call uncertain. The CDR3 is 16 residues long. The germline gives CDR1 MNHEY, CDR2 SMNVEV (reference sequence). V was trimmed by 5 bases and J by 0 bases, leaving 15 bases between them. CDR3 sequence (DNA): TGTGCCAGCAGTGGCCTCCGGGCTTCCAGCACAGATACGCAGTATTTT. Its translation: CASSGLRASSTDTQYF.

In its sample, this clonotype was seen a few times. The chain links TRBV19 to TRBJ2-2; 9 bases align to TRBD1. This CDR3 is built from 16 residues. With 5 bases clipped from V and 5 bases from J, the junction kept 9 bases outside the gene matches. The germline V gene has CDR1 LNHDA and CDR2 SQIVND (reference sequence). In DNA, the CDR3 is TGTGCCAGTAGTGTTCCGGGACAGGGTTCTACCGGGGAGCTGTTTTTT. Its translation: CASSVPGQGSTGELFF.

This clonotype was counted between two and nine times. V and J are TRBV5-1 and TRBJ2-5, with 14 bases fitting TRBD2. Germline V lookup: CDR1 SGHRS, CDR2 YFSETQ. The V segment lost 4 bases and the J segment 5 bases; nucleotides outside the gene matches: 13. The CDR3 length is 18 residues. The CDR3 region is CASSRLTSGGAFGETQYF. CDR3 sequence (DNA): TGCGCCAGCAGCCGCCTGACTAGCGGGGGGGCGTTTGGCGAGACCCAGTACTTC.

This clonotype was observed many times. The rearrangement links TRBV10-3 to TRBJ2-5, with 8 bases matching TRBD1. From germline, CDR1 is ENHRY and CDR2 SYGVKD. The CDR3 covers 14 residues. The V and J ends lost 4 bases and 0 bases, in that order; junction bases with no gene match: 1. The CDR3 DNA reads TGTGCCATCAGTGGGGGACAGGACCAAGAGACCCAGTACTTC. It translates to CAISGGQDQETQYF.

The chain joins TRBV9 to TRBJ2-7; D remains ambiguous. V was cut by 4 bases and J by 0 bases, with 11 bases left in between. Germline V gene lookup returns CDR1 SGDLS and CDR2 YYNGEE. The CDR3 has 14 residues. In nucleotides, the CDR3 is TGTGCCAGCAGCCCCTGGGATTTCTCCTACGAGCAGTACTTC. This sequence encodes CASSPWDFSYEQYF.

CDR3 in amino acids: CAVTGGYGYTF. The CDR3 coding sequence is TGTGCCGTTACAGGGGGCTATGGCTACACCTTC. V and J are TRBV2 and TRBJ1-2, with 8 bases aligning to TRBD1. The CDR3 totals 11 residues. Germline lookup yields CDR1 SNHLY and CDR2 FYNNEI. Unmatched junction bases numbered 3, after V lost 11 bases and J lost 4 bases.

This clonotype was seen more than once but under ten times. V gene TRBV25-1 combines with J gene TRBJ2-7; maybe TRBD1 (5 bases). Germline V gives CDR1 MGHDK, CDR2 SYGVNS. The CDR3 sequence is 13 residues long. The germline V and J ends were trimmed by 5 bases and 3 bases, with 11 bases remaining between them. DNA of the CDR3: TGTGCCAGCAGTAGGGGAATCGGCTACGAGCAGTACTTC. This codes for CASSRGIGYEQYF.

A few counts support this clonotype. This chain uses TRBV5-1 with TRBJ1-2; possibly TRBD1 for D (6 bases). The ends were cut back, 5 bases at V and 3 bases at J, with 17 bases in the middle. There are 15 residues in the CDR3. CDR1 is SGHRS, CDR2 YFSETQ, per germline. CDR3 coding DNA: TGCGCCAGCAGACCACAGGGTTCAATCGACTATGGCTACACCTTC. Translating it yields CASRPQGSIDYGYTF.

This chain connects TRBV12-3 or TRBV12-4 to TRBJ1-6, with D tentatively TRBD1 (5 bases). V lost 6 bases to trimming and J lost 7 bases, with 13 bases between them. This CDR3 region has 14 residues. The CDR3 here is CASSLGRMNSPLHF. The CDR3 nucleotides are TGTGCCAGCAGCCTGGGGCGGATGAATTCACCCCTCCACTTT.

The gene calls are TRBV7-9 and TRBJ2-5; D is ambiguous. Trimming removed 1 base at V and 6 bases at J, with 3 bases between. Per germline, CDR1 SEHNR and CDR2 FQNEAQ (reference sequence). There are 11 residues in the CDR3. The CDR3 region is CASSLGKTQYF. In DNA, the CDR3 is TGTGCCAGCAGCTTAGGCAAGACCCAGTACTTC. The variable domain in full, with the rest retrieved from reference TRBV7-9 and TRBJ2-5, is DTGVSQNPRHKITKRGQNVTFRCDPISEHNRLYWYRQTLGQGPEFLTYFQNEAQLEKSRLLSDRFSAERPKGSFSTLEIQRTEQGDSAMYLCASSLGKTQYFGPGTRLLVL.

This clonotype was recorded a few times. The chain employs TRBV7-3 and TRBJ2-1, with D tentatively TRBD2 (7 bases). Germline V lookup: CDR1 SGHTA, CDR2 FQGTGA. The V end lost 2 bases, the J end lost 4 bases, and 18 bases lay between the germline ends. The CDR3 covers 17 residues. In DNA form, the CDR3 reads TGTGCCAGCAGCTTAGGGATTGGGCGGGGGCGGTACAATGAGCAGTTCTTC. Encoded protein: CASSLGIGRGRYNEQFF.

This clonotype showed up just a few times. The CDR3 DNA reads as TGCGCCAGCAGCCAAGATAACCACCGGACAGGCGGGAGTAATTCACCCCTCCACTTT. The encoded protein is CASSQDNHRTGGSNSPLHF. This rearrangement joins TRBV4-1 to TRBJ1-6; 7 bases align to TRBD1. CDR1 is MGHRA and CDR2 is YSYEKL in the germline V gene. This CDR3 has 19 residues. Trimming cost V 0 bases and J 6 bases; bases outside gene matches: 14.

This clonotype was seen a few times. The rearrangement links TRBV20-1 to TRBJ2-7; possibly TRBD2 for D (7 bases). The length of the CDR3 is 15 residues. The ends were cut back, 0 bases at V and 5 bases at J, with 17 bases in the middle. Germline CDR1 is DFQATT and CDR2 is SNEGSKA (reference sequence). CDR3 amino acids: CSARDLGGALNEQYF. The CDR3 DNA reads TGCAGTGCTAGAGATCTTGGGGGGGCCTTGAACGAGCAGTACTTC.

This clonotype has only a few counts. The chain's CDR3 is CASSQDEGVGNEQFF. The DNA for the CDR3 is TGCGCCAGCAGCCAAGACGAGGGAGTGGGCAATGAGCAGTTCTTC. The genes are TRBV4-3 and TRBJ2-1, with a tentative D call TRBD2 (5 bases). The CDR3 covers 15 residues. The germline V gene encodes CDR1 LGHNA and CDR2 YSLEER. V lost 0 bases, J lost 6 bases, and 12 bases lay in between.

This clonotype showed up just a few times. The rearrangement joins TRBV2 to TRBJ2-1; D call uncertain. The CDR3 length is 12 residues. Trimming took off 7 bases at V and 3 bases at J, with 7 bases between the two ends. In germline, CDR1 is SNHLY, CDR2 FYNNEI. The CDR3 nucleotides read TGTGCCAGCACTGTGGACTACAATGAGCAGTTCTTC. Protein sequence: CASTVDYNEQFF.